One sample yielded the 3 T cell receptor beta chains listed below, sequenced in a study of glioma-infiltrating T cells. The iRepertoire nested amplicon-rescue multiplex PCR amplified TCR alpha and beta CDR3s from RNA. In TCRdb, the multiplex PCR reads were re-called with MiXCR into one record per CDR3 protein. The sample lists roughly 190,000 distinct CDR3 sequences, 25% to 35% occurring once. Sequenced material: glioma tissue, nonneoplastic brain tissue, or PBMCs (not recorded which). The receptors shown here come from a human donor with low-grade glioma or glioblastoma, undergoing nonglioma brain surgery, or in good health (not recorded which).

This clonotype was seen repeatedly, ten times or more. The chain carries TRBV27 and TRBJ2-7, with D possibly matching TRBD2 (5 bases). The CDR3 totals 14 residues. V was pared by 3 bases and J by 6 bases, with 15 bases between. Looked up from germline, CDR1 is MNHEY and CDR2 is SMNVEV (reference sequence). The CDR3 DNA reads TGTGCCAGCAGTTTCGACCCCCATGGGAGCGAGCAGTACTTC. Translated, it gives CASSFDPHGSEQYF.

Many counts were recorded for this clonotype. The rearrangement uses TRBV4-1 and TRBJ2-3; D is perhaps TRBD1 (5 bases). Germline values: CDR1 MGHRA, CDR2 YSYEKL. The CDR3 runs 17 residues. V was pared by 0 bases and J by 0 bases, with 13 bases between. CDR3 sequence (DNA): TGCGCCAGCAGCCAAGATAGGAACAGGCGGAGCACAGATACGCAGTATTTT. This sequence encodes CASSQDRNRRSTDTQYF.

This clonotype was seen at least ten times. This chain uses TRBV6-2 or TRBV6-3 with TRBJ2-5, with 7 bases aligning to TRBD1. Germline loops: CDR1 MNHEY, CDR2 SVGEGT. Germline trimming cut 8 bases from V and 5 bases from J; bases unmatched to any gene: 14. The CDR3 is made up of 15 amino acids. CDR3 sequence reads: CASSILQGVFETQYF. The CDR3 DNA sequence: TGTGCCAGCTCTATACTTCAGGGGGTGTTCGAGACCCAGTACTTC.